This T cell receptor (beta chain) comes out of a study of blood T cells in healthy people across ages. Broader study findings: Fewer expanded clones and more diversity marked long-lived versus aged donors. Per million T cells, the diversity of TCR beta decreased roughly linearly as age advanced.

CDR1 and CDR2 from the germline V gene are MDHEN and SYDVKM. The V segment lost 4 bases and the J segment 2 bases; nucleotides outside the gene matches: 5. This CDR3 contains 15 residues. To note about this clonotype: Its antigen remains unidentified.

Next came a second PCR, run for about 7 to 12 cycles, which used a sample-barcoded 5' primer along with a J-beta primer mix. TCRdb redid the calling of the 5' RACE reads with MiXCR, one entry per CDR3 protein. The sample records roughly 560,000 distinct CDR3 sequences, around 24% being singletons. These data also featured in a second study, about T cells of mothers and their children.

Sequences were obtained from blood. This clonotype was sampled from a boy younger than 18 in good health. The chain carries TRBV28 and TRBJ1-2; 9 nucleotides line up with TRBD1. CDR3 region: CASSSLGTGNYGYTF. The CDR3, as DNA: TGTGCCAGCAGTTCCCTTGGGACAGGGAACTATGGCTACACCTTC.